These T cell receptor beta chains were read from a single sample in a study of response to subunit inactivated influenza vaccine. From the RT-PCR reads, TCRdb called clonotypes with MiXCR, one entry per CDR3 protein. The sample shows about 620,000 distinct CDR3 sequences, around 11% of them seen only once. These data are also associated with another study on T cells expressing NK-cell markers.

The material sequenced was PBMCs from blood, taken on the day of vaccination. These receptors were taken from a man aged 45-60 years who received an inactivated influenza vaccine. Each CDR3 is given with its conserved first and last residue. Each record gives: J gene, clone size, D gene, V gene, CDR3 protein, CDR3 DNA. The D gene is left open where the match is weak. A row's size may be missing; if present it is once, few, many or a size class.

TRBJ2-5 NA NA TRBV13 CASSLFPDQETQYF TGTGCCAGCAGCTTATTCCCAGACCAAGAGACCCAGTACTTC
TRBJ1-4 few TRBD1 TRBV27 CASSRWTGFNEKLFF TGTGCCAGCAGTAGATGGACAGGCTTTAATGAAAAACTGTTTTTT
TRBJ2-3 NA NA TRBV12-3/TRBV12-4 CASKPLRNTDTQYF TGTGCCAGCAAACCCCTCCGTAACACAGATACGCAGTATTTT
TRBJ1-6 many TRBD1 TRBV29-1 CSVLTGVGSPLHF TGCAGCGTTTTGACAGGGGTGGGGTCACCCCTCCACTTT
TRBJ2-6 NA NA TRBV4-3 CASSQDPPRQGKTGANVLTF TGCGCCAGCAGCCAAGATCCCCCTAGGCAGGGTAAAACCGGGGCCAACGTCCTGACTTTC
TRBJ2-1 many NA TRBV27 CASSFGTRGSEQFF TGTGCCAGCAGTTTCGGGACAAGGGGTAGTGAGCAGTTCTTC
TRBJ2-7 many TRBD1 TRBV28 CASSLSLGTGEQYEQYF TGTGCCAGCAGTTTATCCCTGGGGACAGGGGAACAATACGAGCAGTACTTC
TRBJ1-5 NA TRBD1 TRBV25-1 CASSAGQGYSNQPQHF TGTGCCAGCAGTGCGGGACAGGGTTATAGCAATCAGCCCCAGCATTTT
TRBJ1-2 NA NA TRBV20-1 CSAQTHLLTFYGYTF TGCAGTGCCCAAACCCACTTACTTACTTTCTATGGCTACACCTTC
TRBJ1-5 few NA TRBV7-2 CASSLGPPGYSNQPQHF TGTGCCAGCAGCTTAGGGCCCCCGGGATATAGCAATCAGCCCCAGCATTTT
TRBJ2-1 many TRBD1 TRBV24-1 CATSDDRVHEQFF TGTGCCACCAGTGATGACAGGGTCCATGAGCAGTTCTTC
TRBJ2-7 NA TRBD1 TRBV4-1 CASSHGTGASYEQYF TGCGCCAGCAGCCATGGGACAGGGGCCTCCTACGAGCAGTACTTC
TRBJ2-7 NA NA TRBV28 CASSLLGTAFGGDTFEQYF TGTGCCAGCAGTTTATTGGGGACAGCTTTCGGCGGGGACACCTTCGAGCAGTACTTC
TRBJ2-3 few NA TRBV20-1 CSARGPSRTQYF TGCAGTGCTAGGGGCCCCTCGAGAACGCAGTATTTT
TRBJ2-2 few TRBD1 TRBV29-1 CSATTGTGELFF TGCAGCGCAACGACAGGGACCGGGGAGCTGTTTTTT
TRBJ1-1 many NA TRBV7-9 CASSPGTKNTEAFF TGTGCCAGCAGCCCTGGGACTAAGAACACTGAAGCTTTCTTT
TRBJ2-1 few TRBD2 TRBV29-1 CSVELTSGGFYNEQFF TGCAGCGTTGAACTAACTAGCGGAGGATTCTACAATGAGCAGTTCTTC
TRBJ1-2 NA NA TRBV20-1 CSAPTENYGYTF TGCAGTGCTCCGACAGAAAACTATGGCTACACCTTC
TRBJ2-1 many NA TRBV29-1 CSVESTSPGFF TGCAGCGTTGAATCGACTAGTCCAGGGTTCTTC
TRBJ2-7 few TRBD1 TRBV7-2 CASSLVGTGSYEQYF TGTGCCAGCAGCTTAGTGGGGACAGGGTCCTACGAGCAGTACTTC